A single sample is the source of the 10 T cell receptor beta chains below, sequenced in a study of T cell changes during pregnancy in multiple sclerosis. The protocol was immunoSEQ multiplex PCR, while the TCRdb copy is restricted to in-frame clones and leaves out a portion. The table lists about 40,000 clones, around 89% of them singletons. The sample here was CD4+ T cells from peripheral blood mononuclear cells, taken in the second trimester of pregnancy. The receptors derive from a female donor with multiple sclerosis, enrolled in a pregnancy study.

The CDR3 loop is CASSQDYTGSSSYNSPLHF. The CDR3 DNA reads TGCGCCAGCAGCCAAGATTATACTGGCTCTAGCTCCTATAATTCACCCCTCCACTTT. The chain joins TRBV4-3 to TRBJ1-6, with unresolved D. V gave up 0 bases and J gave up 0 bases, with 15 bases separating them. Germline V gene lookup returns CDR1 LGHNA and CDR2 YSLEER. The CDR3 extends over 19 amino acids.

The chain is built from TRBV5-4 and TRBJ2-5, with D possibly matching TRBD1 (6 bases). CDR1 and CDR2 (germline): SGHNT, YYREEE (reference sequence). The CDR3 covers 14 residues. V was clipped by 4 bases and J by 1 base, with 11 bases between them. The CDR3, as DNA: TGTGCCAGCAGCCCAAGGGACATCCAAGAGACCCAGTACTTC. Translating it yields CASSPRDIQETQYF.

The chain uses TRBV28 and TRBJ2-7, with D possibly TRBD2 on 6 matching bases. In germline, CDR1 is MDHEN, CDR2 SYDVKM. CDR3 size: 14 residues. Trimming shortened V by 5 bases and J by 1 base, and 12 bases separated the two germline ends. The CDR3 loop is CASSPGTLSYEQYF. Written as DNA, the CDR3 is TGTGCCAGCAGTCCCGGGACTCTTTCCTACGAGCAGTACTTC.

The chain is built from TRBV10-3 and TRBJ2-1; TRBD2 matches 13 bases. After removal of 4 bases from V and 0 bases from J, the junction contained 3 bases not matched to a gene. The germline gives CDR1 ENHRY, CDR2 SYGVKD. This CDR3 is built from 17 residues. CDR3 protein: CAISATSGGSSYNEQFF. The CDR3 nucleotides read TGTGCCATCAGTGCGACTAGCGGGGGGAGCTCCTACAATGAGCAGTTCTTC.

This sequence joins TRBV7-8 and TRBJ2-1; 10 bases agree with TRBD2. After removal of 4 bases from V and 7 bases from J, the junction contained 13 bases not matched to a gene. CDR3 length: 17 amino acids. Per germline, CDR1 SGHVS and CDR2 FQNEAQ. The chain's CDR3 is CASSSTLAGEVINEQFF. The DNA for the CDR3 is TGTGCCAGCAGCTCCACCCTAGCGGGAGAAGTCATAAATGAGCAGTTCTTC. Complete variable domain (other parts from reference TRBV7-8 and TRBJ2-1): GAGVSQSPRYKVAKRGQDVALRCDPISGHVSLFWYQQALGQGPEFLTYFQNEAQLDKSGLPSDRFFAERPEGSVSTLKIQRTQQEDSAVYLCASSSTLAGEVINEQFFGPGTRLTVL.

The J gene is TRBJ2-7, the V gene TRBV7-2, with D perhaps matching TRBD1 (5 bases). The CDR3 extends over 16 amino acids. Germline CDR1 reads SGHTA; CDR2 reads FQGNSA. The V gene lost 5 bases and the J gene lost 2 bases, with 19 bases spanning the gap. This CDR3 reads CASSPQGGRNTYEQYF. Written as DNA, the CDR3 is TGTGCCAGCAGCCCCCAGGGTGGGCGTAATACCTACGAGCAGTACTTC.

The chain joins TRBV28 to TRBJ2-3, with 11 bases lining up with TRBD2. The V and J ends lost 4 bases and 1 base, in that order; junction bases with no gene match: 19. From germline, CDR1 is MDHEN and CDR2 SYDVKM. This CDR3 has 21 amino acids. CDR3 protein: CASSYGARIAGGLSGTDTQYF. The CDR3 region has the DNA TGTGCCAGCAGTTATGGGGCCCGGATAGCGGGAGGGTTGTCTGGCACAGATACGCAGTATTTT.

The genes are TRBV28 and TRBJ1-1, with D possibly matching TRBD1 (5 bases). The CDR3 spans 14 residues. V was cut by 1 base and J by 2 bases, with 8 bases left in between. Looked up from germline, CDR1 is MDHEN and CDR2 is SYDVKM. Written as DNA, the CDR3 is TGTGCCAGCAGTTTATTAGGGACTAACACTGAAGCTTTCTTT. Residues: CASSLLGTNTEAFF.

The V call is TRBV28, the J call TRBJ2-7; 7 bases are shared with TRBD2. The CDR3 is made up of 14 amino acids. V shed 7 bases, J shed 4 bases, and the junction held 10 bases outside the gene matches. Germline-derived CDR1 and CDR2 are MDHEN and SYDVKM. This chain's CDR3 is CASTLGGIGYEQYF. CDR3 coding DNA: TGTGCCAGCACCCTCGGGGGGATAGGTTACGAGCAGTACTTC.

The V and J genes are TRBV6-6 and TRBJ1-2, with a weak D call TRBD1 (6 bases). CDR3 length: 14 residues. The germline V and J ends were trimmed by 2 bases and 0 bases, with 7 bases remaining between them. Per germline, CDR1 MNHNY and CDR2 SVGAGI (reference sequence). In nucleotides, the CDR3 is TGTGCCAGCAGTTACGAGGGGGCTAACTATGGCTACACCTTC. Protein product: CASSYEGANYGYTF.